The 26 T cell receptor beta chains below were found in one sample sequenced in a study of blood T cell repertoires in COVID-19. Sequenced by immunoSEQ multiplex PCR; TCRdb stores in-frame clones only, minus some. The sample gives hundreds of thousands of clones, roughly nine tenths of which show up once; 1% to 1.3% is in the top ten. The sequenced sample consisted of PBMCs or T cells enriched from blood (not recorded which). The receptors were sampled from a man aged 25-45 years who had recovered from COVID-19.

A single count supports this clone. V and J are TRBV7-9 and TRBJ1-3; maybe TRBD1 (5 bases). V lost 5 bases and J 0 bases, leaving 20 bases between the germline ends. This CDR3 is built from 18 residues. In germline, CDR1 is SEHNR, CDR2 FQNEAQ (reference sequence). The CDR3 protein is CASSARVGGLSSGNTIYF. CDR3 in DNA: TGTGCCAGCAGCGCCCGGGTGGGGGGATTAAGCTCTGGAAACACCATATATTTT. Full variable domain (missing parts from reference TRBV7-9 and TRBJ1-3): DTGVSQNPRHKITKRGQNVTFRCDPISEHNRLYWYRQTLGQGPEFLTYFQNEAQLEKSRLLSDRFSAERPKGSFSTLEIQRTEQGDSAMYLCASSARVGGLSSGNTIYFGEGSWLTVV.

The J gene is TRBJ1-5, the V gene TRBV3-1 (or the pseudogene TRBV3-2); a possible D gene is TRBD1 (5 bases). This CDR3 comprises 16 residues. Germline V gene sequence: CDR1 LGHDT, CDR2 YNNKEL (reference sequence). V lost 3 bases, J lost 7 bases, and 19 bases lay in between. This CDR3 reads CASSQGGWSAGQPQHF. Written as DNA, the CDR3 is TGTGCCAGCAGCCAGGGGGGGTGGAGCGCGGGGCAGCCCCAGCATTTT.

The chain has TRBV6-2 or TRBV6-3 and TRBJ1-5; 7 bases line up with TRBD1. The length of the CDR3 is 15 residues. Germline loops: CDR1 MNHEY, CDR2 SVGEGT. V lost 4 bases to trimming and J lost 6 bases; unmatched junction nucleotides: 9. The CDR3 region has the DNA TGTGCCAGCAGTTCCACAGGGGCAGTGGGTCAGCCCCAGCATTTT. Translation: CASSSTGAVGQPQHF.

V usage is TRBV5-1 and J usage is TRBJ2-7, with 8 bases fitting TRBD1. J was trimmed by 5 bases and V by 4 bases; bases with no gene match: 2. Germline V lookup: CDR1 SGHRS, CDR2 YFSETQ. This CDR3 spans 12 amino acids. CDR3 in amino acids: CASSVTGDEQYF. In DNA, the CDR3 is TGCGCCAGCAGCGTGACAGGGGACGAGCAGTACTTC.

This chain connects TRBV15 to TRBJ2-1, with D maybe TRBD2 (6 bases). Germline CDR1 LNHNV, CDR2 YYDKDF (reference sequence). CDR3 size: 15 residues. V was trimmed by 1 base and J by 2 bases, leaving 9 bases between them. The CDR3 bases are TGTGCCACCAGCAGAGGTCGGGAGACCTACAATGAGCAGTTCTTC. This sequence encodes CATSRGRETYNEQFF.

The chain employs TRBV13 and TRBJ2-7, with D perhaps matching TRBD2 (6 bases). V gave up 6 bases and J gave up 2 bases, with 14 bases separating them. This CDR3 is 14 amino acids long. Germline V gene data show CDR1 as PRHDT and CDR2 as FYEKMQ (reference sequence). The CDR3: CASRSLAEPYEQYF. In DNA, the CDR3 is TGTGCCAGCAGGTCCTTAGCGGAGCCCTACGAGCAGTACTTC.

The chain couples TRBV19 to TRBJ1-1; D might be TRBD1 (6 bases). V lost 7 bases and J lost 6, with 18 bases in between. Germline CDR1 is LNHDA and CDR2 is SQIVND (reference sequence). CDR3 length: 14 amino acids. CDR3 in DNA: TGTGCCAGTACCTTGGTCGCCAGGGGAGCTGAAGCTTTCTTT. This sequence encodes CASTLVARGAEAFF.

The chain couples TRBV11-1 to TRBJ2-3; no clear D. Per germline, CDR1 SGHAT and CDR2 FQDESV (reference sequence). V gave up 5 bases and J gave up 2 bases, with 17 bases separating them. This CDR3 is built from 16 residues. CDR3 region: CASSPVAQSNTDTQYF. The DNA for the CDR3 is TGTGCCAGCAGCCCCGTGGCCCAATCGAACACAGATACGCAGTATTTT.

The CDR3 DNA reads TGTGCCAGTAGTGCTCAACAGGGGGATGGCTACACCTTC. Translated: CASSAQQGDGYTF. This sequence joins TRBV19 and TRBJ1-2, with 8 bases identical to TRBD1. This CDR3 is built from 13 residues. Trimming took 5 bases from V and 6 from J; bases not matched to a gene: 5. Germline V CDR1 and CDR2: LNHDA, SQIVND (reference sequence).

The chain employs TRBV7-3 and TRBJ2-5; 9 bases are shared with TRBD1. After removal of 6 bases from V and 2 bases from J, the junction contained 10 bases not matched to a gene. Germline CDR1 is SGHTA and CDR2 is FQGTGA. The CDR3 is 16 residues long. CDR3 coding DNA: TGTGCCAGCAGTTCCGGGGCGGGACAGGGACAAGAGACCCAGTACTTC. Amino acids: CASSSGAGQGQETQYF.

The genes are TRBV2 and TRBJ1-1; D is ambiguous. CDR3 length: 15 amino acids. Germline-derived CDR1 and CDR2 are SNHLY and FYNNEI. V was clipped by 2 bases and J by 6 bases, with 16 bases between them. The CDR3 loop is CASSEIIWSLAEAFF. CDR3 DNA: TGTGCCAGCAGTGAAATAATATGGAGTCTCGCTGAAGCTTTCTTT.

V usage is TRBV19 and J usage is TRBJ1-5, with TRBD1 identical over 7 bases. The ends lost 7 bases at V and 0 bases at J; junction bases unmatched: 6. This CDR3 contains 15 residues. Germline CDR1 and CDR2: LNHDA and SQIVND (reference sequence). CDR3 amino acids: CASTRDSNSNQPQHF. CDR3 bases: TGTGCCAGTACCCGGGACAGCAATAGCAATCAGCCCCAGCATTTT.

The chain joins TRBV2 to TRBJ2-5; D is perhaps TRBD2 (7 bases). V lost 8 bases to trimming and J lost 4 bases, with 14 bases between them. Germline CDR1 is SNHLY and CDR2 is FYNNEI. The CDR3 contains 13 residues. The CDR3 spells CASFSRGRETQYF. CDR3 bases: TGTGCCAGCTTCTCGCGGGGGCGAGAGACCCAGTACTTC.

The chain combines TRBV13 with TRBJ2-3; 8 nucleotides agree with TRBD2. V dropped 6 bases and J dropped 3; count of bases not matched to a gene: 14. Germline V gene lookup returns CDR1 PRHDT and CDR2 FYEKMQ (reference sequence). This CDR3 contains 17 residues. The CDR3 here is CASSPRVGTSSTDTQYF. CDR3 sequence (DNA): TGTGCCAGCAGTCCTAGGGTGGGGACTAGTTCGACAGATACGCAGTATTTT.

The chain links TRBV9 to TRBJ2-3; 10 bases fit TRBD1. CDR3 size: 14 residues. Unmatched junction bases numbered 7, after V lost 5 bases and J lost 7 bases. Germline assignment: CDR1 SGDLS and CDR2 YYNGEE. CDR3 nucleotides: TGTGCCAGCAGTAGGGGACAGGGGACGTATACGCAGTATTTT. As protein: CASSRGQGTYTQYF.

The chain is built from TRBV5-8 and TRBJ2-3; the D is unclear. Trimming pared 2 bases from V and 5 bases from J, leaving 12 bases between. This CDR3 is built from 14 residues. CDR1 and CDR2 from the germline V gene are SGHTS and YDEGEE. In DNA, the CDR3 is TGTGCCAGCAGCTTAAAGCCTGGTGGAGATACGCAGTATTTT. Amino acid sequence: CASSLKPGGDTQYF.

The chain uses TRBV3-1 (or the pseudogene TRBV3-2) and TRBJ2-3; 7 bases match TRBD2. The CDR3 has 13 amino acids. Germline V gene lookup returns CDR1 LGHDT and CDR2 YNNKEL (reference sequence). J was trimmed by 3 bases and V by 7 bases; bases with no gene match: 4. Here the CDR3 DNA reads TGTGCCAGCAAACCACTAGCGACAGATACGCAGTATTTT. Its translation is CASKPLATDTQYF.

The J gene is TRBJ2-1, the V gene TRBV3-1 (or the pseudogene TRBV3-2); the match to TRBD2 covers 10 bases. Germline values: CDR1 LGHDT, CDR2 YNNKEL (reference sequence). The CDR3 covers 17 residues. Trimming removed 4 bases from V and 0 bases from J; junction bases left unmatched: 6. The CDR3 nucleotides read TGTGCCAGCAGCCCCCCTAGCGGGAGCAACTCCTACAATGAGCAGTTCTTC. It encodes CASSPPSGSNSYNEQFF.

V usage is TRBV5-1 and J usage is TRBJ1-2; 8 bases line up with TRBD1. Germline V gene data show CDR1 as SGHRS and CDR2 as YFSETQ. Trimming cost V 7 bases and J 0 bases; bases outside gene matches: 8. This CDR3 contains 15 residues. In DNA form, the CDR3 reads TGCGCCAGCGTAACTGGACAGGGAACTAACTATGGCTACACCTTC. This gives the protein CASVTGQGTNYGYTF.

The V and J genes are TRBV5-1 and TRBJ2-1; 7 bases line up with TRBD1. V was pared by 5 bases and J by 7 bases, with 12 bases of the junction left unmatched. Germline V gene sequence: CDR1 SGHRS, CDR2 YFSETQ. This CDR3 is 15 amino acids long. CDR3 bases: TGCGCCAGCAGTTTGAAACAAACAGGGGCTAATGAGCAGTTCTTC. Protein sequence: CASSLKQTGANEQFF.

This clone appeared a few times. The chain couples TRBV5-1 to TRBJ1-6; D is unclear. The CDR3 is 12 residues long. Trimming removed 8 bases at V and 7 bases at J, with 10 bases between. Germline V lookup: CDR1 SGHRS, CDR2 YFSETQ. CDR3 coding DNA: TGCGCCAGTCGACAAGGCAATTCACCCCTCCACTTT. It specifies CASRQGNSPLHF.

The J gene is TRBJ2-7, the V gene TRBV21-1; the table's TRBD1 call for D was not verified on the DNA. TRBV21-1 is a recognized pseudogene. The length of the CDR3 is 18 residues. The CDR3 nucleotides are TGTGCCAGCAGCAGAAGCGCCCCGGACAGGGGAAGCTCCTACGAGCAGTACTTC. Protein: CASSRSAPDRGSSYEQYF.

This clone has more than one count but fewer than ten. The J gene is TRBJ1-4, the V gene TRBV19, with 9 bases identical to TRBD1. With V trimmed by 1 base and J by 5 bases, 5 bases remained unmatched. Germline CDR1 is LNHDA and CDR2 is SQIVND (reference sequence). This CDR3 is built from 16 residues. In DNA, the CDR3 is TGTGCCAGTAGTATAGTCAAGACAGGGGGAAATGAAAAACTGTTTTTT. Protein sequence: CASSIVKTGGNEKLFF.

The CDR3 loop reads CATSRALEDIQYF. The CDR3, as DNA: TGTGCCACCAGCAGGGCCCTCGAGGACATTCAGTACTTC. The chain carries TRBV15 and TRBJ2-4, with D uncertain. Germline lookup yields CDR1 LNHNV and CDR2 YYDKDF (reference sequence). The CDR3 totals 13 residues. V lost 3 bases and J lost 8, with 11 bases in between.

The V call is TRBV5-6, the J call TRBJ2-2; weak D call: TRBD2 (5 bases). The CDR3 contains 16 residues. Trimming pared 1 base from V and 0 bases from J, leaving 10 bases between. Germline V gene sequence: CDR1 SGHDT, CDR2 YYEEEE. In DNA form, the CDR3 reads TGTGCCAGCAGCTTGTACGCGACTACGAACACCGGGGAGCTGTTTTTT. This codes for CASSLYATTNTGELFF.

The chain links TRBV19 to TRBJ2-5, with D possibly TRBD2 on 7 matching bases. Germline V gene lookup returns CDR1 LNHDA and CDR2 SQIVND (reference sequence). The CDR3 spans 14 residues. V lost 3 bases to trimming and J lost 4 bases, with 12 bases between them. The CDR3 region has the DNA TGTGCCAGTAGTATTCCGGGGGGCCCAGAGACCCAGTACTTC. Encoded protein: CASSIPGGPETQYF.